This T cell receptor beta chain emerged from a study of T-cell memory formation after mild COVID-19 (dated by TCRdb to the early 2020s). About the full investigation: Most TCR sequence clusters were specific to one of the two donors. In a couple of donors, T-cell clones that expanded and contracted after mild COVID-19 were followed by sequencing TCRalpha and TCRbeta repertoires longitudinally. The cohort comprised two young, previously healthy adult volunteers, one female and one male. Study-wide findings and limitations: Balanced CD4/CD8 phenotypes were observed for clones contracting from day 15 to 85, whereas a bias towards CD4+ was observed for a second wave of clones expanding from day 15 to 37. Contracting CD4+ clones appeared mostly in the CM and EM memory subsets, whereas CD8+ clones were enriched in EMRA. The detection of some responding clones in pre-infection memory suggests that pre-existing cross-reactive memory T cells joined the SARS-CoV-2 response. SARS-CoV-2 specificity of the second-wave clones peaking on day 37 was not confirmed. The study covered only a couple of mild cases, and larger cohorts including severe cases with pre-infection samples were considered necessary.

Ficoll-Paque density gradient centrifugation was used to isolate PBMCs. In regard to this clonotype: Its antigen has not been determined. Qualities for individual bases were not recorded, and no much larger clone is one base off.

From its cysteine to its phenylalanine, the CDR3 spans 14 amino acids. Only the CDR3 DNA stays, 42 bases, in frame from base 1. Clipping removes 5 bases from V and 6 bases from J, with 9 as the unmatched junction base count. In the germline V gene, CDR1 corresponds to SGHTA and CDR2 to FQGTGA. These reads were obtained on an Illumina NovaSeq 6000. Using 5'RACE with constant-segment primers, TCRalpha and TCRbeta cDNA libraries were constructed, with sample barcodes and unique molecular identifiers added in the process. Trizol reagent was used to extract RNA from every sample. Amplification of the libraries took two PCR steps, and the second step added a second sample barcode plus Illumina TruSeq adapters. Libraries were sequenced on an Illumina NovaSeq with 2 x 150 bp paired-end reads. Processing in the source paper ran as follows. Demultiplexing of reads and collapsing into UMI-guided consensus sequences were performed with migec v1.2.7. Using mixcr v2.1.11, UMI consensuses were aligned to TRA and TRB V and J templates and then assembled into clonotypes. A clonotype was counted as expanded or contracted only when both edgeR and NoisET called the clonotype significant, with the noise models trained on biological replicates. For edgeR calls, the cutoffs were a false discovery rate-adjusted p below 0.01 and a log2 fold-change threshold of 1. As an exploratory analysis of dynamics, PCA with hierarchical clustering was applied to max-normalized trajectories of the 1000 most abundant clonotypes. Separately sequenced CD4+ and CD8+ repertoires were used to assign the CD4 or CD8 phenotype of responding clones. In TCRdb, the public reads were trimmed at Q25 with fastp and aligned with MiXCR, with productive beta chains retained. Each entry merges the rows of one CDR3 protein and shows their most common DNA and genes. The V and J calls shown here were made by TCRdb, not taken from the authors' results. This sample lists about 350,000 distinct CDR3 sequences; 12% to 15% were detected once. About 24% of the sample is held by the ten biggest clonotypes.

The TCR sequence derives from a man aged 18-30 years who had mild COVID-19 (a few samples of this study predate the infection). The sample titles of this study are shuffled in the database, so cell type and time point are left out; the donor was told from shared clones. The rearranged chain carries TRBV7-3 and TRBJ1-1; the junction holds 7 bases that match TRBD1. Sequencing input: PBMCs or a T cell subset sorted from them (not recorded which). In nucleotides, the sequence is TGTGCCAGCAGCATCGAGACAGGGTCGGCTGAAGCTTTCTTT. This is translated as CASSIETGSAEAFF.